This TCR beta chain was captured by sequencing in a study of cytomegalovirus exposure and HLA in healthy donors. Whole-study findings and limits: Later analysis associated a missense DCLRE1C variant with TCR beta V- and J-gene trimming.

Researchers ran the PCR with 60 Vbeta and 13 Jbeta primers. The table came from immunoSEQ multiplex PCR; TCRdb's copy has only in-frame clones and leaves some out. Of more than 95,000 clones detected, 78% appear once; the ten largest clones hold 6.3%. The germline V gene has CDR1 SGHAT and CDR2 FQNNGV. This CDR3 region has 14 residues. The V end was cut by 4 bases, the J end by 6 bases, with 12 bases between. As concerns this clone: The antigen is not known.

Material: PBMCs. The chain recombines TRBV11-2 with TRBJ2-2; D is possibly TRBD1 (6 bases). This TCR came from a woman aged 35 to 49 in good health and CMV-seronegative. CDR3 sequence: CASSSSQGPGELFF. The CDR3 DNA reads TGTGCCAGCAGCTCATCACAGGGCCCCGGGGAGCTGTTTTTT.